These 2 T cell receptor beta chains originate from one sample sequenced in a study of blood T cells in healthy people across ages. Primed by a sample-barcoded 5' primer and a J-beta primer mix, a second PCR proceeded for about 7 to 11 cycles. MiXCR was run by TCRdb on the 5' RACE reads, yielding one entry per CDR3 protein. The sample consists of 750,000 to 950,000 distinct CDR3 sequences, 53% of them appearing once. The sequencing sample was made of blood. The receptors come from a man older than 75 in good health.

V gene TRBV12-3 or TRBV12-4 combines with J gene TRBJ1-2; no clear D gene. V was shortened by 2 bases and J by 8 bases, with 9 bases between the two germline ends. The CDR3 spans 12 residues. The CDR3 is CASSLSMGGYTF. Here the CDR3 DNA reads TGTGCCAGCAGTTTAAGTATGGGGGGCTACACCTTC.

The gene calls are TRBV9 and TRBJ2-1; a weak D match, TRBD2 (6 bases). V lost 3 bases and J 4 bases, leaving 14 bases between the germline ends. The CDR3 totals 15 residues. Germline V gene lookup returns CDR1 SGDLS and CDR2 YYNGEE. The CDR3 loop reads CASSAVGDLYNEQFF. The CDR3 DNA follows: TGTGCCAGCAGCGCCGTTGGGGACTTGTACAATGAGCAGTTCTTC.